Listed below are T cell receptor beta chains from one sample, sequenced in a study of T-cell memory formation after mild COVID-19. TCRdb used MiXCR to reprocess the 5' RACE reads, holding one entry per CDR3 protein. The data show roughly 350,000 distinct CDR3 sequences, with 20% to 25% seen just once and about 12% held by the top ten. The sequenced material came from PBMCs or a T cell subset sorted from them (not recorded which). These receptors came from an adult woman who had mild COVID-19 (a few samples of this study predate the infection). Cell type and time point are not known. CDR3s include the opening cysteine and the closing phenylalanine or tryptophan. Fields, in order: D gene, V gene, J gene, clone size, CDR3 DNA, CDR3 protein. The D gene is left open where the match is weak. Expanded clones are given a class, and other clones once, few, many or no size at all.

>NA|TRBV2|TRBJ1-4|few
TGTGCCAGCAGGAAGGGGAGTCAAAATGAAAAACTGTTTTTT
CASRKGSQNEKLFF
>NA|TRBV4-2|TRBJ2-7|NA
TGTGCCAGCAGCGGCCCTAGCCGAGGCGAGCAGTACTTC
CASSGPSRGEQYF
>TRBD1|TRBV5-1|TRBJ1-1|many
TGCGCCAGCAGCTTCGGACAGGAGAACACTGAAGCTTTCTTT
CASSFGQENTEAFF
>NA|TRBV24-1|TRBJ2-1|few
TGTGCCACCAGTGAGCAGGGATCCTACAATGAGCAGTTCTTC
CATSEQGSYNEQFF
>NA|TRBV28|TRBJ2-7|few
TGTGCCAGCAGTTCTAAGGGACTGTACTACGAGCAGTACTTC
CASSSKGLYYEQYF
>TRBD1|TRBV6-1|TRBJ2-3|many
TGTGCCAGCAGGAAACAGGGGGCCGCAGATACGCAGTATTTT
CASRKQGAADTQYF
>NA|TRBV29-1|TRBJ1-1|few
TGCAGCGTTCTGGCGGATCCTGAAGCTTTCTTT
CSVLADPEAFF
>NA|TRBV2|TRBJ1-2|NA
TGTGCCAGCAGTGGCTACACCTTC
CASSGYTF
>TRBD1|TRBV5-1|TRBJ1-4|few
TGCGCCAGCAGCGCCCGACAGGGGGGAGATGAAAAACTGTTTTTT
CASSARQGGDEKLFF
>NA|TRBV5-5|TRBJ1-4|few
TGTGCCAGCAGCTCCCAAGGGGGTTTTAATGAAAAACTGTTTTTT
CASSSQGGFNEKLFF
>NA|TRBV24-1|TRBJ1-5|NA
TGTGCCACCAGTCGCTCCGGGACTAATCAGCCCCAGCATTTT
CATSRSGTNQPQHF
>NA|TRBV7-6|TRBJ1-6|many
TGTGCCAGCAGCTTAGGAGGGAATTCACCCCTCCACTTT
CASSLGGNSPLHF
>NA|TRBV5-1|TRBJ1-3|NA
TGCGCCAGCAGCTTGCACAGCCGACAAGCTGGAAACACCATATATTTT
CASSLHSRQAGNTIYF
>TRBD1|TRBV7-9|TRBJ2-7|NA
TGTGCCAGCAGCTTAGTACCAGGGGACAGAGGGGAGCAGTACTTC
CASSLVPGDRGEQYF
>TRBD2|TRBV20-1|TRBJ2-1|few
TGCAGTGCTGCCTCTAGCGGGGCTTACAATGAGCAGTTCTTC
CSAASSGAYNEQFF
>NA|TRBV4-2|TRBJ2-7|many
TGTGCCAGCACCCGGGGGACTGCGAGCTCCTACGAGCAGTACTTC
CASTRGTASSYEQYF
>NA|TRBV12-3/TRBV12-4|TRBJ2-7|once
TGTGCCAGCAGTTATGAGGCCCCGGAGCAGTACTTC
CASSYEAPEQYF
>TRBD2|TRBV2|TRBJ2-1|NA
TGTGCCAGCAGGCAAACGACTAGCATCTATGAGCAGTTCTTC
CASRQTTSIYEQFF
>NA|TRBV12-3/TRBV12-4|TRBJ2-7|few
TGTGCCAGCGAGGTAGCCGGTACCTACGAGCAGTACTTC
CASEVAGTYEQYF
>NA|TRBV12-3/TRBV12-4|TRBJ1-2|many
TGTGCCAGCAGTCCGCGAGCCAAGGGTCGGTATGGCTACACCTTC
CASSPRAKGRYGYTF
>TRBD2|TRBV4-2|TRBJ2-3|NA
TGTGCCAGCAGCCAAGAAGTCGGGACTAGCGGGACAGATACGCAGTATTTT
CASSQEVGTSGTDTQYF
>NA|TRBV30|TRBJ2-5|few
TGTGCCTGGATAGGCCAGTACCAAGAGACCCAGTACTTC
CAWIGQYQETQYF
>NA|TRBV18|TRBJ2-1|few
TGTGCCAGCTCACCACCGGTGTACAATGAGCAGTTCTTC
CASSPPVYNEQFF
>TRBD1|TRBV20-1|TRBJ1-6|NA
TGCAGTGCGAGGGACAGGGTGCGCTCACCCCTCCACTTT
CSARDRVRSPLHF
>NA|TRBV6-5|TRBJ2-7|many
TGTGCCAGCAGTTCCCTCAACTACGAGCAGTACTTC
CASSSLNYEQYF
>NA|TRBV5-1|TRBJ1-1|NA
TGCGCCAGCAGCTTGAAACGCTTGAACACTGAAGCTTTCTTT
CASSLKRLNTEAFF